This TCR beta chain was observed in a study of immune cell composition in non-small cell lung cancer. About the study: Most cases were lung adenocarcinoma or squamous cell carcinoma.

Findings and caveats of the study: Adenocarcinomas with higher top tumour-associated clone frequency had more reactive TILs. Tumour-reactive clones were not shown to match dominant in vivo tumour clones.

Normal lung sampling was at least 3 cm from the tumour, as distant as possible. Only in-frame clones appear in the TCRdb table, and some are missing; sequencing was by immunoSEQ multiplex PCR. This repertoire shows 710 or so clones, less than 80% found once; its top ten account for roughly 14%. This CDR3 is 14 amino acids long. With 5 bases removed from V and 7 bases from J, the gap between germline ends came to 17 bases. Germline V gene sequence: CDR1 GTSNPN, CDR2 SVGIG (reference sequence). Comment on this clone: Its antigen is unidentified.

This clonotype was obtained from a human donor with non-small cell lung cancer. The chain recombines TRBV30 with TRBJ1-4; possibly TRBD1 for D (6 bases). Sequenced input: non-adjacent lung tissue. The CDR3 bases are TGTGCCTGGGGCCGGACAGAATATGGTGAAAAACTGTTTTTT. It specifies CAWGRTEYGEKLFF. Together with reference TRBV30 and TRBJ1-4, the CDR3 gives the full variable domain: SQTIHQWPATLVQPVGSPLSLECTVEGTSNPNLYWYRQAAGRGLQLLFYSVGIGQISSEVPQNLSASRPQDRQFILSSKKLLLSDSGFYLCAWGRTEYGEKLFFGSGTQLSVL.